The present entry profiles one T cell receptor beta chain with its context. Its antigen is currently not known. Base quality data are lacking; no much larger clone is found one base away. The data were obtained in a study of blood T cell repertoires in COVID-19 (dated by TCRdb to the early 2020s). Notes on the research overall: Samples covering the acute and convalescent phases of COVID-19 were provided by collaborators in the United States, Italy and Spain. The material from the prospective study consisted of cDNA or gDNA derived from T cells, B-cell-depleted T cells, or PBMCs. The dataset comprised deeply sampled blood TCRbeta repertoires from subjects exposed to, actively infected with, or recovered from COVID-19. The repertoires were made available in a free public database intended to serve as a resource for research on the immune response to SARS-CoV-2. The samples were drawn from the first 160 participants of the ongoing ImmuneRACE study and from over 950 subjects provided by 6 global collaborators. Sample metadata almost always included a de-identified subject ID, COVID-19 status, age in years and sex. HLA class I and class II types, where available, came from metadata supplied by the sample provider rather than from assay-based typing. General conclusions and limits of the study: The amount of clinical and demographic metadata varied by source and participant and was provided uncurated.

Participants in the prospective study were aged roughly 18 to 100 years, lived in some 24 United States geographic areas, and enrolled through a virtual design. In the prospective study, cohorts were assigned on the basis of participant-reported clinical history obtained from a screening survey and a study questionnaire. Recovered participants in ImmuneRACE Cohort 3 were defined by two consecutive negative NP/OP PCR tests, clearance by a healthcare professional, or resolution of symptoms. In the prospective study, mobile phlebotomists collected whole blood, serum and a nasopharyngeal or oropharyngeal swab from each participant. Prospective study participants could optionally give additional blood draws and questionnaires over a roughly two-month period. Before DNA extraction, blood samples from the prospective study were shipped at room temperature or frozen. As encoded in the germline V gene, CDR1 is SGDLS while CDR2 is YYNGEE. Counted from cysteine to phenylalanine, this CDR3 has 15 amino acids. The only DNA kept is the CDR3, 45 bases in frame from the first base. V is trimmed back by 3 bases and J by 0 bases, and the junction contains 1 base that no gene match accounts for.

The immunoSEQ Assay, a bias-controlled multiplex PCR, was used to amplify TCRbeta CDR3 regions from genomic DNA. The paper's processing steps were these. Nucleated cell counts per sample were estimated from amplification of reference gene primers within the assay. To quantify the absolute abundance of each unique TCRbeta CDR3 rearrangement, sequence reads were collapsed and filtered. For each sample, productive Simpson clonality was calculated as the square root of Simpson's diversity index across productive rearrangements. The source is immuneACCESS, and TCRdb retained only in-frame sequences with V and J called. Part of the clones is not carried over; for the studies checked, unresolved V genes explain less than half of this, and the remainder is unexplained. V, J and clone size reflect that table, while D and trimming were determined from the DNA. This sample is represented by 490,000 or so clones; roughly 90% of them were singletons. The ten largest clonotypes hold 1.5% to 2% of the sample.

The chain is encoded by TRBV9 joined to TRBJ2-2, and TRBD2 matches 8 of the central bases. Sequencing was performed on PBMCs or T cells enriched from blood (not recorded which). This clonotype originated in a woman in her thirties or forties who had recovered from COVID-19. The DNA reads as follows: TGTGCCAGCAGCGCAGCGGGAGCGAACACCGGGGAGCTGTTTTTT. Its product reads: CASSAAGANTGELFF.